In its sample, the clone carrying this T cell receptor (beta chain) was seen once. What it binds is unknown. A read error may explain this, as a much larger clone is one base away. 5'RACE generated cDNA with 10-nucleotide random UMIs. Using its own MiXCR run on the 5' RACE reads, TCRdb lists one record per CDR3 protein. The sample holds over 75,000 distinct CDR3 sequences, 5.8% seen once. Time point here: longitudinal time-point 2. A total of 2 million PBMCs stored at -80 degrees C provided the unsorted libraries. Germline V CDR1 and CDR2: KGHSH, LQKENI. The CDR3 loop spans 16 amino acids. The data are from a study of neurological immune-mediated disorders. Findings and limits, study-wide: TCR-beta repertoires seemed private in all groups, with no expanded CDR3 amino acid sequences shared. Among 34 multiple sclerosis patients, 18 had repertoires that phylogenetic grouping placed in one related-CDR3 cluster, a possible signature.

The receptor's source is a woman aged 60-75 years with multiple sclerosis. What was sequenced was PBMCs. The chain uses TRBV18 and TRBJ1-6, with D possibly being TRBD1 (5 bases). Written as DNA, the CDR3 is TGTGTCAGCTCAACGACAGTCACACCGCCTTATTCACCCCTCCACTTT. As protein: CVSSTTVTPPYSPLHF.